This T cell receptor beta chain was sequenced in a study of cytomegalovirus exposure and HLA in healthy donors. Study-wide points: Clusters of TCRs from the first cohort tended to co-occur in the 95 to 150 validation repertoires (as a later analysis found). Researchers catalogued some 160 TCR beta chains as cytomegalovirus-associated. In vitro testing confirmed a few CMV-associated chains as specific for CMV antigens. The classifier, whose performance was assessed in both the original and validation cohorts, reportedly diagnosed cytomegalovirus status with high specificity and sensitivity.

The V gene's germline CDR1 is SGHTA and CDR2 FQGTGA. Trimming left V 3 bases short and J 4 bases short, with 15 bases between. The CDR3 is 16 residues long. Clones were sequenced by immunoSEQ multiplex PCR, and TCRdb holds only the in-frame ones, with some missing. In the table there are around 150,000 clones, 95% to 96% of which are singletons. As to this clone: Its antigen remains unidentified.

The material sequenced was PBMCs. The source is a woman aged 18-29 years in good health and CMV-seronegative. The rearrangement links TRBV7-3 to TRBJ2-2; D is perhaps TRBD2 (6 bases). This chain's CDR3 is CASSFNIRGGTGELFF. The CDR3 DNA follows: TGTGCCAGCAGCTTTAACATAAGGGGAGGCACCGGGGAGCTGTTTTTT.